The clone carrying this T cell receptor (beta chain) was picked up many times. The antigen is undetermined. This specimen comes from a study of spatial heterogeneity in lung cancer. Overall study results and limits: Blood carried ubiquitous expanded tumor TCRs more at resection than follow-up.

CDR3 size: 15 residues. CDR1 is MDHEN and CDR2 is SYDVKM in the germline V gene. Trimming removed 6 bases from V and 0 bases from J, with 14 bases in between. On each TCR cDNA molecule, a unique molecular identifier was present. One entry per CDR3 protein results from TCRdb running MiXCR on the 5' RACE reads. The sample contains approximately 40,000 distinct CDR3 sequences, roughly an eighth of which appear only once. Time point given: sample taken at primary tumor resection. Sequencing of whole RNA from tumor, nontumor lung or frozen PBMC involved no sorting. A total of roughly 72 untreated early-stage non-small cell lung cancer patients served as donors.

This TCR came from a male donor with early-stage non-small cell lung cancer. The chain links TRBV28 to TRBJ1-1; possibly TRBD1 for D (5 bases). Source: PBMCs, taken at surgery. The CDR3 reads CASSHEGPMNTEAFF. CDR3 sequence (DNA): TGTGCCAGCAGCCATGAGGGGCCCATGAACACTGAAGCTTTCTTT. Looking up the rest from reference TRBV28 and TRBJ1-1 gives the full variable domain: DVKVTQSSRYLVKRTGEKVFLECVQDMDHENMFWYRQDPGLGLRLIYFSYDVKMKEKGDIPEGYSVSREKKERFSLILESASTNQTSMYLCASSHEGPMNTEAFFGQGTRLTVV.